This passage covers 5 T cell receptor beta chains from one sample sequenced in a study of blood T cell repertoires in COVID-19 (dated by TCRdb to the early 2020s). Libraries were built with the immunoSEQ multiplex PCR assay. TCRdb stores this immuneACCESS table with in-frame sequences only. Part of the clones is absent; in the studies checked, under half of the shortfall reflects unresolved V genes, and no reason is known for the rest. The sample has about 220,000 clones on record, approximately 92% of them singletons. The ten largest clonotypes hold 3.5% of the sample. Specimen: PBMCs or T cells enriched from blood (not recorded which). Receptors originate from a woman aged 18-29 years in a cohort exposed to, infected with or recovered from COVID-19 (not recorded which).

The chain is built from TRBV2 and TRBJ1-5; the D gene is possibly TRBD1 (6 bases). This CDR3 spans 14 amino acids. The germline V gene has CDR1 SNHLY and CDR2 FYNNEI. V dropped 2 bases and J dropped 3 bases, with 8 bases sitting between them. Here the CDR3 reads CASSEWTDNQPQHF. The CDR3 bases are TGTGCCAGCAGTGAATGGACAGACAATCAGCCCCAGCATTTT.

In DNA form, the CDR3 reads TGTGCCAGCAGCGATGGGACAGTGGAAGAGACCCAGTACTTC. It is translated as CASSDGTVEETQYF. The chain joins TRBV13 to TRBJ2-5, with TRBD1 matching 7 bases. This CDR3 is built from 14 residues. Unmatched junction bases numbered 6, after V lost 5 bases and J lost 3 bases. The V gene's germline CDR1 is PRHDT and CDR2 FYEKMQ (reference sequence).

The rearrangement uses TRBV2 and TRBJ1-6; 9 nucleotides agree with TRBD1. Losses at the gene ends were 4 bases for V and 5 bases for J; bases not matched to a gene: 9. This CDR3 spans 17 amino acids. Germline values: CDR1 SNHLY, CDR2 FYNNEI. The CDR3, as DNA: TGTGCCAGCAGTGGGGACAGGGTTCTGGCGAATAATTCACCCCTCCACTTT. Translation gives CASSGDRVLANNSPLHF.

This chain links TRBV6-5 with TRBJ2-2, with D perhaps TRBD2 (7 bases). V lost 11 bases, J lost 1 base, and 17 bases lay in between. The CDR3 consists of 15 residues. Germline-derived CDR1 and CDR2 are MNHEY and SVGAGI. The CDR3 sequence is CASSRGGLNTGELFF. As DNA, the CDR3 is TGTGCCTCATCGAGGGGGGGATTGAACACCGGGGAGCTGTTTTTT.

As DNA, the CDR3 is TGCGCCAGCAGCCCCCTACTAGCGGGAGGGTCTAATGAGCAGTTCTTC. This codes for CASSPLLAGGSNEQFF. The rearrangement links TRBV5-1 to TRBJ2-1, with 13 bases identical to TRBD2. The CDR3 covers 16 residues. The J segment lost 7 bases and the V segment lost 4 bases, leaving 8 bases of the junction unmatched. CDR1 is SGHRS and CDR2 is YFSETQ in the germline V gene.